The present TCR beta chain was sequenced within a study of Graves' ophthalmopathy and Graves' hyperthyroidism. Whole-study findings and limits: A 13-signature model separated ophthalmopathy from stable hyperthyroidism, reaching around 88% sensitivity and around 83% specificity cross-validated. Detection in blood was also observed for most expanded thyroid clonotypes above 0.001 frequency. Both a roughly 64% sensitivity and an approximately 76% specificity characterized the model's predictions of ophthalmopathy progression.

Excluded were patients with other autoimmune diseases, uncontrolled infections, pregnancy or lactation. CDR3 length: 12 residues. Between the trimmed V and J ends, which lost 7 bases and 10 bases, there was a span of 17 bases. The V gene's germline CDR1 is DFQATT and CDR2 SNEGSKA (reference sequence). This clonotype was observed a few times. Antigen unknown. Amplification of the TCR beta CDR3 regions used RNA transcripts (as template). The library came from an HTBI-primed first-round RT-PCR and a second-round multiplex PCR. TCRdb processed the multiplex PCR reads anew with MiXCR; each CDR3 protein has one entry. The sample lists about 740,000 distinct CDR3 sequences; around 40% were seen once.

Source material: peripheral blood. The receptor comes from an adult man with Graves' ophthalmopathy. The gene calls are TRBV20-1 and TRBJ1-5, with unresolved D. The CDR3 region has the DNA TGCAGTGTTGGAGAGGGAATGGGACCCCAGCATTTT. It encodes CSVGEGMGPQHF.